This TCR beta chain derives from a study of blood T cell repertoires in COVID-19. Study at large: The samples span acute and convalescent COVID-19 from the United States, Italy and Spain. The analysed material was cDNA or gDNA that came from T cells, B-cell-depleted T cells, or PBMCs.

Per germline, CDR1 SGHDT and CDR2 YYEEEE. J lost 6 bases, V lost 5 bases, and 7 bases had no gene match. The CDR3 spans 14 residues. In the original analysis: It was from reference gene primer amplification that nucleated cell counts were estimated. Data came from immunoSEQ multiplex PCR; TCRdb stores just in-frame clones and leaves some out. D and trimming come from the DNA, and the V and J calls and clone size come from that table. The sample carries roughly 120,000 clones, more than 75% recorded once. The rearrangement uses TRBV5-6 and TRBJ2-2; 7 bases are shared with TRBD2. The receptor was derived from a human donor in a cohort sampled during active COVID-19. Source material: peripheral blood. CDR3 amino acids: CASRLSTSAGELFF. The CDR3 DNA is TGTGCCAGCAGACTTTCTACTAGCGCCGGGGAGCTGTTTTTT.